What follows is one T cell receptor beta chain and its context. The sample holds other DNA sequences that translate to the same CDR3. The V gene's germline CDR1 is SEHNR and CDR2 FQNEAQ (reference sequence). Trimming cost V 3 bases and J 1 base, with 9 bases left between them. This CDR3 comprises 15 residues. 13 Jbeta primers and 60 Vbeta primers were used for the PCR. Here immunoSEQ multiplex PCR was the method, and the copy in TCRdb shows in-frame clones only, minus some. Among 120,000 to 150,000 clones listed, around 65% were seen once. The data stem from a study of cytomegalovirus exposure and HLA in healthy donors.

The chain combines TRBV7-9 with TRBJ2-2; perhaps TRBD1 as D (5 bases). The sequence came from a woman aged 60 to 75 in good health and CMV-seronegative. Sequenced input: PBMCs. The CDR3 region is CASSLARGNTGELFF. The CDR3 DNA sequence: TGTGCCAGCAGCTTGGCTAGGGGGAACACCGGGGAGCTGTTTTTT.